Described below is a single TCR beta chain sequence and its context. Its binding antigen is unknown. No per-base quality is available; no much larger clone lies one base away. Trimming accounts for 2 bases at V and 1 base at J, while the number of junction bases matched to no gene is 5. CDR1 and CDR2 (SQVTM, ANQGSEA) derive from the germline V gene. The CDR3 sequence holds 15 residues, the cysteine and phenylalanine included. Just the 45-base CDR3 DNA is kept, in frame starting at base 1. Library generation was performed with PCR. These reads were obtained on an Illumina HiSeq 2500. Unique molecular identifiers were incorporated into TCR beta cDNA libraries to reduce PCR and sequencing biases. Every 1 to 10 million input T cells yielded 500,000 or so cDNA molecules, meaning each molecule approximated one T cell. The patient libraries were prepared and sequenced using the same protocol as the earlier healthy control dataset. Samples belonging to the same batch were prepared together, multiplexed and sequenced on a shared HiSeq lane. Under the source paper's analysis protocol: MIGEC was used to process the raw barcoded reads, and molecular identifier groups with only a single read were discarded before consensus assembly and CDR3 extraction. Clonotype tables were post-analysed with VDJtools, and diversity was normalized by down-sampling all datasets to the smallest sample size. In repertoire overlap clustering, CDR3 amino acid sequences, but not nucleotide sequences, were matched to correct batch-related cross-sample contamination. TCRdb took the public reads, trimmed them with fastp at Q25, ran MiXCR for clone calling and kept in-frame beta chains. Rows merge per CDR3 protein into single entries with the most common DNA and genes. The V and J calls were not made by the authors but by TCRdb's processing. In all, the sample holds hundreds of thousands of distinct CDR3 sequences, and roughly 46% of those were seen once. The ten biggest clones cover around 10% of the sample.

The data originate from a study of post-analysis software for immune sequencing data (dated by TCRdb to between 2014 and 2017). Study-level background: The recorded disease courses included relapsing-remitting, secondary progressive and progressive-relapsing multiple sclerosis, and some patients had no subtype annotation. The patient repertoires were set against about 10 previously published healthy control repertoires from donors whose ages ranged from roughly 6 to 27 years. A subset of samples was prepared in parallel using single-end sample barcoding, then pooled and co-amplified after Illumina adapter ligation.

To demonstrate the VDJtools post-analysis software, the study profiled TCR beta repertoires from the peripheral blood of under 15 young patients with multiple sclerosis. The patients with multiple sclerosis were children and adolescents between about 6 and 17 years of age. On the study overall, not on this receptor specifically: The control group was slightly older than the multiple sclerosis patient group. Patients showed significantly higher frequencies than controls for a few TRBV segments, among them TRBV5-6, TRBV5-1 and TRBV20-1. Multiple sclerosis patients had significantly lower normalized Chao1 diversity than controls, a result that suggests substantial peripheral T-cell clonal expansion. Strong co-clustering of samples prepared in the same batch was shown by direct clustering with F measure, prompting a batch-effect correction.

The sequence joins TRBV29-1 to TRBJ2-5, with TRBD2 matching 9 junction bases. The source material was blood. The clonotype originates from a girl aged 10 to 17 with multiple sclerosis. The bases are TGCAGCGTTGAATCCCTAGCGGGGTCCCAAGAGACCCAGTACTTC. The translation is CSVESLAGSQETQYF. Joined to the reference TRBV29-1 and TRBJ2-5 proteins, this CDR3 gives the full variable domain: SAVISQKPSRDICQRGTSLTIQCQVDSQVTMMFWYRQQPGQSLTLIATANQGSEATYESGFVIDKFPISRPNLTFSTLTVSNMSPEDSSIYLCSVESLAGSQETQYFGPGTRLLVL.